This T cell receptor (beta chain) was retrieved from a study of beta chain features in type 1 diabetes. Each sorted population was over 98% pure. On this clone: The antigen is unknown.

The study reverse transcribed the entire isolated RNA, so it sequenced expressed TCRB transcripts. Profiling relied on immunoSEQ multiplex PCR, and the TCRdb table lists in-frame clones only, not all of them. Of more than 130,000 clones in the sample, 6.9% were seen once. J gave up 7 bases and V 6 bases, and 3 bases lay outside the gene matches. Germline CDR1 MNHNS, CDR2 SASEGT. CDR3 length: 14 residues. Study-level results: There was a moderate but significant shortening of TCRB CDR3s in all four CD4+ subsets of Type 1 diabetes patients. Researchers could not determine here whether HLA type influences TCRB rearrangement.

The sequenced material came from central memory CD4+ T cells from blood. This rearrangement joins TRBV6-1 to TRBJ2-7; 16 bases agree with TRBD2. The sequence was collected from a woman younger than 45 in good health. CDR3 amino acids: CASSGTSGRGEQYF. The CDR3 DNA reads as TGTGCCAGCAGCGGGACTAGCGGGAGGGGTGAGCAGTACTTC.